The clone carrying this T cell receptor (beta chain) has just a few counts. The source of the sample is a study of human T cells and chemical hapten exposure. Turning to the study itself: Subjects had 2% DPC placed on roughly 2 cm by roughly 2 cm of upper inner arm skin for sensitization. Mostly female, the patients presented with alopecia areata, totalis or universalis.

Original data processing: Sample-level TCR yields exhibited a median of around 90,000, with a range of roughly 23,224 to 750,000. TCRdb called the RACE reads again in MiXCR, with one record for every CDR3 protein. TCRdb, rather than the study authors, made the V and J calls. The data contain approximately 370,000 distinct CDR3 sequences, about 5.4% of them seen just once; the ten biggest clones take up about 8.2%. As to time point: pre-sensitization, week 0. Treatment of the sample: therapeutic diphenylcyclopropenone sensitization with weekly scalp DPC. Each donor was an alopecia patient between 18 and 70 years of age who qualified for DPC. The sample consisted of whole blood, taken in connection with sensitization to the hapten diphenylcyclopropenone (DPC). The TCR originated in a woman between 18 and 29 years old with alopecia areata. Some clones in this sample may be carry-over from other donors' samples.

The CDR3 loop is CASSPSPGQGSQETQYF. The CDR3 DNA is TGTGCCAGCAGCCCATCTCCGGGACAGGGGAGCCAAGAGACCCAGTACTTC. V usage is TRBV7-3 and J usage is TRBJ2-5, with 10 positions matching TRBD1. Germline V lookup: CDR1 SGHTA, CDR2 FQGTGA. The CDR3 length is 17 residues. Unmatched junction bases numbered 10, after V lost 5 bases and J lost 1 base. Complete variable domain (other parts from reference TRBV7-3 and TRBJ2-5): GAGVSQTPSNKVTEKGKYVELRCDPISGHTALYWYRQSLGQGPEFLIYFQGTGAADDSGLPNDRFFAVRPEGSVSTLKIQRTERGDSAVYLCASSPSPGQGSQETQYFGPGTRLLVL.